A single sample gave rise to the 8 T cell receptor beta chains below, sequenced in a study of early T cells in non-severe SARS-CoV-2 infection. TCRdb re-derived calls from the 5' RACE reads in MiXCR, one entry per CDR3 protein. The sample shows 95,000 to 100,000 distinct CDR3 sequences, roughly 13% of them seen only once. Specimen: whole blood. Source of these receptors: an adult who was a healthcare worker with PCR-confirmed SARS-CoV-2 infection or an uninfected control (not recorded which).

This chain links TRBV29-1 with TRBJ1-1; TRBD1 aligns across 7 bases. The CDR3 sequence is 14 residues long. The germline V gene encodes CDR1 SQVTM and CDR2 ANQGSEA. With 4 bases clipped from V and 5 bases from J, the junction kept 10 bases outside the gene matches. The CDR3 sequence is CSVGGGGGRTEAFF. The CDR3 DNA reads TGCAGCGTTGGCGGTGGAGGGGGCCGTACTGAAGCTTTCTTT.

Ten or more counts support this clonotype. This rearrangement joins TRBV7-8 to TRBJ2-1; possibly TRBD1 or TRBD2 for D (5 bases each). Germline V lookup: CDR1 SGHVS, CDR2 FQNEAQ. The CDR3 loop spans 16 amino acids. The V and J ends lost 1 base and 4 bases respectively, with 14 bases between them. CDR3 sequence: CASSLDRLGVYNEQFF. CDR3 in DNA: TGTGCCAGCAGCTTAGACCGGTTGGGGGTATACAATGAGCAGTTCTTC.

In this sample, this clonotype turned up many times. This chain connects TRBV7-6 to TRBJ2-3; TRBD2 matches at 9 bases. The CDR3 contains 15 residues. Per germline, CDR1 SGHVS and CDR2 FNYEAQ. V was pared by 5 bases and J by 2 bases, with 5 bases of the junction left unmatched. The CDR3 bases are TGTGCCAGCAGCCCACTAGCGGGCTACACAGATACGCAGTATTTT. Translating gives CASSPLAGYTDTQYF.

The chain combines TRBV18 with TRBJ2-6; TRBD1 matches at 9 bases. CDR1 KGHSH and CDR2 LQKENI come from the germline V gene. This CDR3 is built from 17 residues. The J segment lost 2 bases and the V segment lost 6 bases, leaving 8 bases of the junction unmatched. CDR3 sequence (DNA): TGTGCCAGCTCTCGAAACCGGGACAGGGCTGGGGCCAACGTCCTGACTTTC. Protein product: CASSRNRDRAGANVLTF.

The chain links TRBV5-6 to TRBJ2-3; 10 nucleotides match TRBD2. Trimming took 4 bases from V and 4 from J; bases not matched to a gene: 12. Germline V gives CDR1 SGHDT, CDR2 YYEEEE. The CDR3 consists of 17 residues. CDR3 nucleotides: TGTGCCAGCAGCCGAGAGCCGGGACTAGCGCCGTCAGATACGCAGTATTTT. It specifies CASSREPGLAPSDTQYF.

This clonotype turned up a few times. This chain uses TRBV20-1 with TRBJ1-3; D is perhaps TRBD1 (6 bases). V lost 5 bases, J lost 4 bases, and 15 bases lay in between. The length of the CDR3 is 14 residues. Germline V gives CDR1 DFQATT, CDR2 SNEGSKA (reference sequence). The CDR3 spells CSARRGDLGNTIYF. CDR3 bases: TGCAGTGCTCGGAGGGGGGATCTAGGAAACACCATATATTTT.

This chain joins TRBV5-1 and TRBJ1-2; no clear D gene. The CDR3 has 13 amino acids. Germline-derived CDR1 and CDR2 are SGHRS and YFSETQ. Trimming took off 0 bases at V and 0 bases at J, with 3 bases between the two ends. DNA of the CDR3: TGCGCCAGCAGCTTGGAAGCTAACTATGGCTACACCTTC. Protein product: CASSLEANYGYTF.

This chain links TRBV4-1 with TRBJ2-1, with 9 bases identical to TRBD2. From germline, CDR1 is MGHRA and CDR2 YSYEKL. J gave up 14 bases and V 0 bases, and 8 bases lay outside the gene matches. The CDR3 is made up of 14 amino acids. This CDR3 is CASSQEGSGGREFF. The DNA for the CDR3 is TGCGCCAGCAGCCAAGAGGGTAGCGGGGGACGGGAGTTCTTC.